A selection of T cell receptor beta chains follows, all from one sample in a study of CD8 T cells in Susac syndrome. One entry per CDR3 protein, called by TCRdb with MiXCR from the immunoSEQ multiplex PCR reads. The sample contains more than 95,000 distinct CDR3 sequences, more than 85% of which appear only once. The source material was CD4+ T cells from PBMCs. These receptors were collected from a human donor with multiple sclerosis. CDR3s include the opening cysteine and the closing phenylalanine or tryptophan. D genes are given only for firm matches. Clone size is not always given. Where it is, it says once, few, many or a class for expanded clones.

V gene	D gene	J gene	clone size	CDR3 protein	CDR3 DNA
TRBV6-5	TRBD1	TRBJ1-6	-	CASSWTGGGTPLHF	TGTGCCAGCAGTTGGACAGGGGGAGGCACACCCCTCCACTTT
TRBV29-1	-	TRBJ1-2	-	CSVESGGGYTF	TGCAGCGTTGAGTCGGGTGGAGGCTACACCTTC
TRBV18	-	TRBJ1-6	-	CASSIDRRNSPLHF	TGTGCCAGCTCTATCGACAGGAGAAATTCACCCCTCCACTTT
TRBV3-1	-	TRBJ1-3	-	CASSQDVARGNTIYF	TGTGCCAGCAGCCAAGACGTAGCCCGCGGAAACACCATATATTTT
TRBV20-1	-	TRBJ1-1	-	CSAFDQNTEAFF	TGCAGTGCCTTCGACCAGAACACTGAAGCTTTCTTT
TRBV2	-	TRBJ1-1	-	CASRDINTEAFF	TGTGCCAGCAGGGATATCAACACTGAAGCTTTCTTT
TRBV10-3	TRBD1	TRBJ2-5	-	CAISGQGRETQYF	TGTGCCATCAGCGGACAGGGAAGAGAGACCCAGTACTTC
TRBV29-1	TRBD1	TRBJ1-4	once	CSVAGTGYGKLFF	TGCAGCGTTGCCGGGACAGGGTATGGAAAACTGTTTTTT
TRBV5-6	-	TRBJ1-4	-	CASSFLGGDKLFF	TGTGCCAGCAGCTTCCTGGGGGGAGACAAACTGTTTTTT
TRBV20-1	-	TRBJ2-1	-	CSARTGSRDEQFF	TGCAGTGCTAGAACAGGCTCAAGGGATGAGCAGTTCTTC
TRBV12-3/TRBV12-4	TRBD1	TRBJ1-2	-	CASRRAGGDYGYTF	TGTGCCAGCAGGCGAGCAGGGGGCGACTATGGCTACACCTTC
TRBV7-9	TRBD2	TRBJ2-1	-	CASSSGRGGIGNEQFF	TGTGCCAGCAGCTCCGGAAGGGGAGGGATTGGCAATGAGCAGTTCTTC
TRBV5-1	-	TRBJ1-6	-	CASSLSGVDNSPLHF	TGCGCCAGCAGCTTATCCGGAGTAGATAATTCACCCCTCCACTTT
TRBV9	TRBD2	TRBJ2-1	-	CASSVGPGGGDEQFF	TGTGCCAGCAGCGTAGGGCCCGGGGGGGGCGATGAGCAGTTCTTC
TRBV6-2/TRBV6-3	-	TRBJ1-1	-	CAGRRGANTEAFF	TGTGCCGGGCGTCGGGGTGCGAACACTGAAGCTTTCTTT
TRBV20-1	-	TRBJ2-5	-	CSAEAPTVTETQYF	TGCAGTGCTGAAGCTCCGACAGTTACAGAGACCCAGTACTTC
TRBV18	-	TRBJ2-7	-	CASSPTVSSYEQYF	TGTGCCAGCTCACCGACAGTTAGCTCCTACGAGCAGTACTTC
TRBV7-3	-	TRBJ1-1	-	CATARGMNTEAFF	TGTGCCACCGCGAGGGGAATGAACACTGAAGCTTTCTTT
TRBV6-1	-	TRBJ1-3	-	CASSRGGSLNGNTIYF	TGTGCCAGCAGCCGCGGAGGGAGCCTTAATGGAAACACCATATATTTT
TRBV6-5	-	TRBJ2-1	-	CASSYRADLNNEQFF	TGTGCCAGCAGTTACCGAGCCGACCTAAACAATGAGCAGTTCTTC
TRBV29-1	-	TRBJ1-4	-	CSAHGFDEKLFF	TGCAGCGCCCATGGATTTGATGAAAAACTGTTTTTT
TRBV2	-	TRBJ1-5	-	CASSWDDYSNQPQHF	TGTGCCAGCAGTTGGGACGATTATAGCAATCAGCCCCAGCATTTT
TRBV3-1	-	TRBJ2-1	-	CASSHRVFRQASYNEQFF	TGTGCCAGCAGCCATCGGGTATTCCGCCAAGCTTCCTACAATGAGCAGTTCTTC
TRBV7-9	-	TRBJ2-7	-	CASSSSSESSYEQYF	TGTGCCAGCAGCTCATCATCGGAGAGCTCCTACGAGCAGTACTTC
TRBV5-1	-	TRBJ2-3	-	CASSSGNGDTQYF	TGCGCCAGCAGCTCGGGGAATGGGGATACGCAGTATTTT
TRBV19	-	TRBJ1-5	-	CASNGQFNQPQHF	TGTGCCAGTAACGGACAGTTCAATCAGCCCCAGCATTTT
TRBV25-1	-	TRBJ1-3	-	CASLGSGNTIYF	TGTGCCAGCTTAGGCTCTGGAAACACCATATATTTT
TRBV7-9	TRBD2	TRBJ2-1	-	CASSLGGLAGEQFF	TGTGCCAGCAGCTTAGGTGGGCTAGCGGGAGAGCAGTTCTTC
TRBV9	-	TRBJ2-5	-	CASSVGNSGETQYF	TGTGCCAGCAGCGTAGGGAATAGCGGAGAGACCCAGTACTTC
TRBV6-5	-	TRBJ2-7	-	CASSYSNANGGTYEQYF	TGTGCCAGCAGTTACTCAAACGCGAATGGGGGCACCTACGAGCAGTACTTC
TRBV3-1	-	TRBJ1-2	-	CASSPDEGVNGGYTF	TGTGCCAGCAGCCCAGACGAGGGAGTGAACGGTGGCTACACCTTC
TRBV6-5	-	TRBJ2-7	once	CASRPVGTGHRQYF	TGTGCCAGCAGACCTGTCGGAACCGGACATAGGCAGTACTTC
TRBV18	-	TRBJ1-1	-	CASSPQSGRSEAFF	TGTGCCAGCTCACCACAGAGCGGGCGTTCGGAAGCTTTCTTT
TRBV4-2	-	TRBJ2-3	-	CASSQVGEGDTQYF	TGTGCCAGCAGCCAAGTTGGTGAAGGGGATACGCAGTATTTT
TRBV3-1	-	TRBJ2-5	-	CASSQPGLLIRETQYF	TGTGCCAGCAGCCAACCCGGTCTGCTGATTCGAGAGACCCAGTACTTC
TRBV7-9	-	TRBJ2-3	-	CASSFSVSTDTQYF	TGTGCCAGCAGCTTTTCAGTTAGCACAGATACGCAGTATTTT
TRBV24-1	-	TRBJ2-2	-	CATSDPLGELFF	TGTGCCACCAGCGACCCTCTCGGGGAGCTGTTTTTT
TRBV20-1	-	TRBJ1-1	-	CSARHRNYEAFF	TGCAGTGCTAGACACAGGAACTATGAAGCTTTCTTT
TRBV29-1	-	TRBJ1-2	-	CSVVRVSGYTF	TGCAGCGTTGTAAGGGTCTCTGGCTACACCTTC
TRBV20-1	TRBD2	TRBJ2-1	-	CSASGGGSNNEQFF	TGCAGTGCCTCCGGCGGGGGGAGCAACAATGAGCAGTTCTTC
TRBV3-1	-	TRBJ2-3	-	CASTHGGLTDTQYF	TGTGCCAGCACCCATGGGGGCCTCACAGATACGCAGTATTTT
TRBV4-1	TRBD1	TRBJ2-7	once	CASSRLTGDDYEQYF	TGCGCCAGCAGCCGCTTAACAGGGGATGACTACGAGCAGTACTTC
TRBV6-1	-	TRBJ2-7	once	CASSTVRTGSEQYF	TGTGCCAGCAGTACGGTCAGGACGGGGTCCGAGCAGTACTTC
TRBV23-1	-	TRBJ2-7	-	CASSQFLLSDEQYF	TGCGCCAGCAGTCAATTCTTGTTGTCCGACGAGCAGTACTTC
TRBV7-2	-	TRBJ1-2	-	CASRRGSYGYTF	TGTGCCAGCAGACGGGGAAGCTATGGCTACACCTTC
TRBV20-1	-	TRBJ1-5	-	CSARSTGNQPQHF	TGCAGTGCTAGGTCGACGGGCAATCAGCCCCAGCATTTT
TRBV7-2	-	TRBJ2-5	-	CASSFSGGGMTETQYF	TGTGCCAGCAGCTTCTCAGGGGGAGGAATGACAGAGACCCAGTACTTC
TRBV28	TRBD2	TRBJ2-1	-	CASSSRLAGLGSEQFF	TGTGCCAGCAGTTCGCGGCTAGCGGGGTTGGGTAGTGAGCAGTTCTTC
TRBV10-3	TRBD2	TRBJ2-3	-	CAISLTSGGTDTQYF	TGTGCCATCAGTCTGACTAGCGGGGGAACAGATACGCAGTATTTT
TRBV3-1	TRBD1	TRBJ2-2	-	CASSQARQGAQFGELFF	TGTGCCAGCAGCCAAGCTAGACAGGGGGCTCAATTCGGGGAGCTGTTTTTT
TRBV30	TRBD1	TRBJ1-2	-	CAWDRGRFSGYTF	TGTGCCTGGGACAGGGGGCGCTTCAGTGGCTACACCTTC
TRBV6-1	-	TRBJ2-4	-	CASSQTGILAKNIQYF	TGTGCCAGCAGCCAAACAGGGATTCTAGCCAAAAACATTCAGTACTTC
TRBV6-1	-	TRBJ1-3	-	CASSPVSGNTIYF	TGTGCCAGCTCCCCTGTCTCGGGTAACACCATATATTTT
TRBV28	TRBD2	TRBJ2-7	-	CASSADTPGGYEQYF	TGTGCCAGCAGCGCCGACACTCCGGGGGGTTACGAGCAGTACTTC
TRBV12-3/TRBV12-4	-	TRBJ2-7	-	CASSVTGVEDEQYF	TGTGCCAGCAGTGTAACAGGTGTTGAAGACGAGCAGTACTTC